A selection of T cell receptor beta chains follows, all from one sample in a study of CD8+ T cells in alopecia areata. Assay: immunoSEQ multiplex PCR; the TCRdb copy retains only in-frame clones and omits some. The sample consists of about 13,000 clones, approximately 71% of them appearing once. This sample comprised skin, obtained at week 4, from a patient treated with tofacitinib. The receptors here all came from a human donor with alopecia areata. CDR3s include the opening cysteine and the closing phenylalanine or tryptophan. Each record gives: clone size, J gene, V gene, D gene, CDR3 DNA, CDR3 protein. A D gene is named only where the DNA matches it firmly. Clone size is given for some rows only: seen once, a few or many times, or a class if the clone is expanded.

size: -
J: TRBJ2-1
V: TRBV5-1
D: TRBD2
DNA: TGCGCCAGCAGCCCCGGCCGCGGGGGGGCGGGTGAGCAGTTCTTC
CDR3: CASSPGRGGAGEQFF

size: -
J: TRBJ2-2
V: TRBV7-2
D: TRBD1
DNA: TGTGCCAGCAGCTCCGCAGGGGGCGCGAACACCGGGGAGCTGTTTTTT
CDR3: CASSSAGGANTGELFF

size: few
J: TRBJ1-4
V: TRBV14
D: -
DNA: TGTGCCAGCAGCAACCTCGGGGGGCAGGGGGAAAAACTGTTTTTT
CDR3: CASSNLGGQGEKLFF

size: -
J: TRBJ2-4
V: TRBV7-9
D: -
DNA: TGTGCCAGCAGCTTAGGATGGGCGAAAAACATTCAGTACTTC
CDR3: CASSLGWAKNIQYF

size: -
J: TRBJ2-7
V: TRBV2
D: -
DNA: TGTGCCAGCCTCGGGACAAGCTCCTACGAGCAGTACTTC
CDR3: CASLGTSSYEQYF

size: -
J: TRBJ2-7
V: TRBV4-1
D: -
DNA: TGCGCCAGCAGCCAAGGGGACAACTCCTACGAGCAGTACTTC
CDR3: CASSQGDNSYEQYF

size: -
J: TRBJ2-1
V: TRBV6-6
D: -
DNA: TGTGCCAGCAGTTACAGTTGGTATGAGCAGTTCTTC
CDR3: CASSYSWYEQFF

size: -
J: TRBJ2-7
V: TRBV7-2
D: -
DNA: TGTGCCAGCAGCTTGGTGTCAGGGTACCAGTACTTC
CDR3: CASSLVSGYQYF

size: few
J: TRBJ1-1
V: TRBV10-3
D: -
DNA: TGTGCCTCCGAGGCAGAACTGAACACTGAAGCTTTCTTT
CDR3: CASEAELNTEAFF

size: few
J: TRBJ2-3
V: TRBV5-1
D: -
DNA: TGCGCCAGCAGCCGGGTGTTGAGGGCGGTGGGGGATACGCAGTATTTT
CDR3: CASSRVLRAVGDTQYF

size: -
J: TRBJ1-1
V: TRBV5-1
D: -
DNA: TGCGCCAGCAGCCTCATCCGAGGCCGGGGGACTGAAGCTTTCTTT
CDR3: CASSLIRGRGTEAFF

size: -
J: TRBJ2-7
V: TRBV5-1
D: TRBD1
DNA: TGCGCCAGCAGCCCTGGGTGGGGACAGGGGTCGTACGAGCAGTACTTC
CDR3: CASSPGWGQGSYEQYF

size: -
J: TRBJ1-5
V: TRBV6-1
D: -
DNA: TGTGCCAGCAGTGAAATGGTTTGGGAGGGGTTCGGTCAGCCCCAGCATTTT
CDR3: CASSEMVWEGFGQPQHF

size: few
J: TRBJ2-3
V: TRBV10-3
D: -
DNA: TGTGCCATCAGTGAGCGGGTCAAAGATACGCAGTATTTT
CDR3: CAISERVKDTQYF

size: -
J: TRBJ1-4
V: TRBV4-3
D: -
DNA: TGCGCCAGCAGCCAACGAGTCCAAAATGAAAAACTGTTTTTT
CDR3: CASSQRVQNEKLFF

size: -
J: TRBJ1-2
V: TRBV5-4
D: TRBD1
DNA: TGTGCCAGCAGCTGGGGACAGCAAGTTAACTATGGCTACACCTTC
CDR3: CASSWGQQVNYGYTF

size: -
J: TRBJ2-7
V: TRBV7-8
D: TRBD1
DNA: TGTGCCAGCAGCCTCGGACAGGGGGGCTCCTACGAGCAGTACTTC
CDR3: CASSLGQGGSYEQYF

size: few
J: TRBJ2-5
V: TRBV5-5
D: TRBD2
DNA: TGTGCCAGCAGCAAGGGACTAGCGCGAGAGACCCAGTACTTC
CDR3: CASSKGLARETQYF

size: -
J: TRBJ2-1
V: TRBV7-2
D: TRBD2
DNA: TGTGCCAGCAGCTCTGGAGCGGGGGGACTATACAATGAGCAGTTCTTC
CDR3: CASSSGAGGLYNEQFF

size: -
J: TRBJ1-1
V: TRBV6-6
D: TRBD1
DNA: TGTGCCAGCAGTGACAGGGACATGAACACTGAAGCTTTCTTT
CDR3: CASSDRDMNTEAFF

size: -
J: TRBJ1-6
V: TRBV27
D: -
DNA: TGTGCCAGCAGTATTCGGGGTGGGGCCTATAATTCACCCCTCCACTTT
CDR3: CASSIRGGAYNSPLHF

size: -
J: TRBJ1-6
V: TRBV2
D: -
DNA: TGTGCCAGCAGTGACAGGGTGTCTCCAGTATATAATTCACCCCTCCACTTT
CDR3: CASSDRVSPVYNSPLHF

size: -
J: TRBJ2-1
V: TRBV6-6
D: -
DNA: TGTGCCAGCACCTTCGGAGGGAACCACAATGAGCAGTTCTTC
CDR3: CASTFGGNHNEQFF

size: -
J: TRBJ2-1
V: TRBV5-4
D: -
DNA: TGTGCCAGCAGCGCCGCAGGGCCATACAATGAGCAGTTCTTC
CDR3: CASSAAGPYNEQFF

size: -
J: TRBJ2-2
V: TRBV7-2
D: TRBD1
DNA: TGTGCCAGCACCCCCTCAGGGGGCTCAATGGGCGGGGAGCTGTTTTTT
CDR3: CASTPSGGSMGGELFF

size: -
J: TRBJ1-2
V: TRBV5-1
D: -
DNA: TGCGCCAGCAGCTCATACGACAGTTTCTATGGCTACACCTTC
CDR3: CASSSYDSFYGYTF